The next 30 T cell receptor beta chains were all read from a single sample in a study of cytomegalovirus exposure and HLA in healthy donors. Only in-frame clones appear in the TCRdb table, and some are missing; sequencing was by immunoSEQ multiplex PCR. The sample lists 150,000 to 200,000 clones, 86% occurring once. The specimen sequenced was PBMCs. Source of these receptors: a woman between 18 and 29 years old in good health and CMV-seronegative.

This chain connects TRBV10-1 to TRBJ2-2; 11 bases align to TRBD1. The CDR3 is 19 residues long. J lost 2 bases, V lost 3 bases, and 11 bases had no gene match. CDR1 is WNHNN, CDR2 SYGVQD, per germline (reference sequence). The CDR3 sequence: CASSDPPFGQGANTGELFF. The CDR3 DNA is TGCGCCAGCAGTGACCCCCCCTTCGGACAGGGGGCCAACACCGGGGAGCTGTTTTTT.

The chain carries TRBV6-5 and TRBJ1-6; D call uncertain. With 6 bases removed from V and 14 bases from J, the gap between germline ends came to 17 bases. The CDR3 covers 13 residues. CDR1 is MNHEY and CDR2 is SVGAGI in the germline V gene. The chain's CDR3 is CASSLSLGLALHF. In nucleotides, the CDR3 is TGTGCCAGCAGCCTCAGTCTTGGTCTGGCCCTCCACTTT.

The chain links TRBV4-1 to TRBJ2-5; 7 bases fit TRBD2. This CDR3 is 18 amino acids long. Germline CDR1 and CDR2: MGHRA and YSYEKL. Unmatched junction bases numbered 15, after V lost 1 base and J lost 4 bases. The CDR3 region is CASSQGWLAETRGETQYF. The CDR3 DNA follows: TGCGCCAGCAGCCAAGGATGGCTAGCGGAAACGAGGGGAGAGACCCAGTACTTC.

This CDR3 is CAISGRTGGTYEQYF. CDR3 bases: TGTGCCATCAGTGGTAGGACAGGGGGAACGTACGAGCAGTACTTC. The chain recombines TRBV10-3 with TRBJ2-7; 10 bases map to TRBD1. After removal of 4 bases from V and 4 bases from J, the junction contained 7 bases not matched to a gene. The CDR3 runs 15 residues. Per the germline V gene, CDR1 is ENHRY and CDR2 is SYGVKD.

The chain is built from TRBV30 and TRBJ2-3; D possibly corresponds to TRBD1 (5 bases). V dropped 1 base and J dropped 2 bases, with 13 bases sitting between them. The CDR3 sequence is 15 residues long. The germline CDR1 and CDR2 sequences are GTSNPN and SVGIG (reference sequence). In nucleotides, the CDR3 is TGTGCCTGGAGTGCTGACGGACAAATCACAGATACGCAGTATTTT. Translating gives CAWSADGQITDTQYF.

This clone was recorded only once. The chain is built from TRBV29-1 and TRBJ1-5; D is uncertain. CDR3 length: 19 residues. The germline gives CDR1 SQVTM, CDR2 ANQGSEA. The V end was cut by 2 bases, the J end by 0 bases, with 23 bases between. CDR3 in DNA: TGCAGCGTTGAAATAGTTGGAGAGCTGGAGAGTTATAGCAATCAGCCCCAGCATTTT. It yields the protein CSVEIVGELESYSNQPQHF. The full variable domain, in which reference TRBV29-1 and TRBJ1-5 provide the parts outside the CDR3, is SAVISQKPSRDICQRGTSLTIQCQVDSQVTMMFWYRQQPGQSLTLIATANQGSEATYESGFVIDKFPISRPNLTFSTLTVSNMSPEDSSIYLCSVEIVGELESYSNQPQHFGDGTRLSIL.

This chain links TRBV5-5 with TRBJ2-2; D is perhaps TRBD2 (6 bases). CDR3 size: 20 residues. V gave up 0 bases and J gave up 1 base, with 22 bases separating them. CDR1 is SGHKS, CDR2 YYEKEE, per germline (reference sequence). The CDR3 coding sequence is TGTGCCAGCAGCTTGGCCCTGGCTATTGGGGGACTGATGAACACCGGGGAGCTGTTTTTT. This translates into CASSLALAIGGLMNTGELFF.

This chain connects TRBV5-1 to TRBJ2-1; 8 bases line up with TRBD2. With V trimmed by 4 bases and J by 2 bases, 5 bases remained unmatched. The V gene's germline CDR1 is SGHRS and CDR2 YFSETQ. The CDR3 runs to 15 residues. The CDR3 bases are TGCGCCAGCAGCCCCACGGGACTAGCCTACAATGAGCAGTTCTTC. Translating it yields CASSPTGLAYNEQFF.

V and J are TRBV4-1 and TRBJ1-1; 7 bases align to TRBD1. The CDR3 sequence is 15 residues long. Germline V CDR1 and CDR2: MGHRA, YSYEKL. The V gene end was trimmed by 6 bases and the J gene end by 4 bases; junction bases not matched to a gene: 11. As DNA, the CDR3 is TGCGCCAGCAGAGACAGGGCCCCCTCGGGCACTGAAGCTTTCTTT. Encoded protein: CASRDRAPSGTEAFF.

The chain employs TRBV2 and TRBJ1-1; D remains unclear. The germline V gene has CDR1 SNHLY and CDR2 FYNNEI. Between the trimmed V and J ends, which lost 5 bases and 0 bases, there was a span of 7 bases. The CDR3 loop spans 13 amino acids. The CDR3 is CASSSGMNTEAFF. The DNA of the CDR3 is TGTGCCAGCAGTTCCGGGATGAACACTGAAGCTTTCTTT.

The chain has TRBV5-1 and TRBJ2-7, with D possibly TRBD2 on 7 matching bases. This CDR3 has 14 residues. Germline-derived CDR1 and CDR2 are SGHRS and YFSETQ. V was shortened by 2 bases and J by 2 bases, with 11 bases between the two germline ends. The chain's CDR3 is CASSFGGGAYEQYF. The CDR3 nucleotides are TGCGCCAGCAGCTTTGGGGGGGGCGCCTACGAGCAGTACTTC.

The chain joins TRBV25-1 to TRBJ2-5, with D tentatively TRBD1 (7 bases). Germline V lookup: CDR1 MGHDK, CDR2 SYGVNS. V lost 6 bases and J lost 5, with 16 bases in between. The CDR3 is 14 residues long. CDR3 coding DNA: TGTGCCAGCAGACGTGAGGGGGCGGGGGAGACCCAGTACTTC. It translates to CASRREGAGETQYF.

The chain couples TRBV5-1 to TRBJ2-1, with TRBD2 matching over 9 bases. Germline assignment: CDR1 SGHRS and CDR2 YFSETQ. CDR3 length: 18 residues. V trimming: 4 bases; J trimming: 4 bases; junction bases outside the gene matches: 15. CDR3 in DNA: TGCGCCAGCAGCCCTGGGGTTCTAGCGGGGAACGAATACAATGAGCAGTTCTTC. Translation gives CASSPGVLAGNEYNEQFF.

J is TRBJ2-7 and V is TRBV7-9, with 8 positions matching TRBD1. The CDR3 loop spans 13 amino acids. Germline loops: CDR1 SEHNR, CDR2 FQNEAQ (reference sequence). V shed 4 bases, J shed 1 base, and the junction held 0 bases outside the gene matches. CDR3 DNA: TGTGCCAGCAGCTGGGACAGGTCCTACGAGCAGTACTTC. Translating gives CASSWDRSYEQYF.

The rearrangement joins TRBV6-5 to TRBJ1-1, with TRBD1 identical over 9 bases. The CDR3 runs to 15 residues. Germline assignment: CDR1 MNHEY and CDR2 SVGAGI. With V trimmed by 5 bases and J by 5 bases, 9 bases remained unmatched. CDR3 sequence (DNA): TGTGCCAGCAGTCCGGGACAGGGATATGGGACTGAAGCTTTCTTT. This encodes CASSPGQGYGTEAFF.

This clone was seen a handful of times. The chain couples TRBV6-5 to TRBJ1-5; D gene uncertain. CDR1 and CDR2 from the germline V gene are MNHEY and SVGAGI. V was clipped by 8 bases and J by 3 bases, with 11 bases between them. This CDR3 has 13 residues. The DNA of the CDR3 is TGTGCCAGCCGTGGCGGGTACAATCAGCCCCAGCATTTT. Protein: CASRGGYNQPQHF.

The chain has TRBV6-1 and TRBJ1-2; D gene unclear. The CDR3 is made up of 16 amino acids. The V gene lost 4 bases and the J gene lost 6 bases, with 21 bases spanning the gap. The germline gives CDR1 MNHNS, CDR2 SASEGT. DNA of the CDR3: TGTGCCAGCAGTGTATCCGAGGCTCGCGGGTGGGATGGCTACACCTTC. It is translated as CASSVSEARGWDGYTF.

This chain uses TRBV27 with TRBJ2-7; TRBD1 matches 10 bases. Germline CDR1 is MNHEY and CDR2 is SMNVEV (reference sequence). The CDR3 is made up of 15 amino acids. V lost 4 bases to trimming and J lost 2 bases; unmatched junction nucleotides: 5. CDR3 DNA: TGTGCCAGCAGTTCGTGGACAGGGGGGGCCTACGAGCAGTACTTC. It translates to CASSSWTGGAYEQYF.

V is TRBV7-9 and J is TRBJ2-7, with a weak D call TRBD2 (6 bases). Germline V gives CDR1 SEHNR, CDR2 FQNEAQ (reference sequence). The CDR3 consists of 13 residues. V lost 4 bases and J lost 5, with 12 bases in between. The CDR3 loop is CASSSTSFDEQYF. The CDR3 DNA follows: TGTGCCAGCAGCTCTACTAGCTTCGACGAGCAGTACTTC.

The genes are TRBV23-1 and TRBJ2-1; D may be TRBD1 (6 bases). TRBV23-1 belongs to the ORF category, with a function that is uncertain. The CDR3 runs 16 residues. The V gene lost 4 bases and the J gene lost 5 bases, with 18 bases spanning the gap. The CDR3 sequence: CASSPNRVHLHNEQFF. CDR3 coding DNA: TGCGCCAGCAGTCCGAACAGGGTTCACCTCCACAATGAGCAGTTCTTC.

The chain couples TRBV6-5 to TRBJ2-2, with 10 bases matching TRBD2. The length of the CDR3 is 15 residues. From germline, CDR1 is MNHEY and CDR2 SVGAGI. V shed 5 bases, J shed 8 bases, and the junction held 8 bases outside the gene matches. The CDR3 DNA follows: TGTGCCAGCAGTCCCCGGGCTAGCGGGAGAGGGGAGCTGTTTTTT. Translated: CASSPRASGRGELFF.

The V call is TRBV5-1, the J call TRBJ2-3, with D possibly being TRBD2 (6 bases). The V gene lost 4 bases and the J gene lost 2 bases, with 17 bases spanning the gap. Germline CDR1 is SGHRS and CDR2 is YFSETQ. CDR3 length: 16 residues. The CDR3 coding sequence is TGCGCCAGCAGCCTGGGCCGGGACTCCCCCACAGATACGCAGTATTTT. Encoded protein: CASSLGRDSPTDTQYF. Complete variable domain (other parts from reference TRBV5-1 and TRBJ2-3): KAGVTQTPRYLIKTRGQQVTLSCSPISGHRSVSWYQQTPGQGLQFLFEYFSETQRNKGNFPGRFSGRQFSNSRSEMNVSTLELGDSALYLCASSLGRDSPTDTQYFGPGTRLTVL.

The gene calls are TRBV5-4 and TRBJ2-7, with D possibly matching TRBD2 (5 bases). Germline CDR1 SGHNT, CDR2 YYREEE (reference sequence). V shed 1 base and J shed 0 bases, with 8 bases lying between them. This CDR3 comprises 14 residues. The CDR3 reads CASSLSGSSYEQYF. The CDR3 DNA reads as TGTGCCAGCAGCTTGAGTGGGAGCTCCTACGAGCAGTACTTC.

The rearrangement links TRBV7-9 to TRBJ2-7; 10 nucleotides agree with TRBD1. CDR3 size: 17 residues. Germline-derived CDR1 and CDR2 are SEHNR and FQNEAQ (reference sequence). With V trimmed by 0 bases and J by 3 bases, 8 bases remained unmatched. The CDR3 spells CASSLARGGDRGYEQYF. The CDR3 coding sequence is TGTGCCAGCAGCTTAGCGAGGGGTGGGGACAGGGGCTACGAGCAGTACTTC.

The V and J genes are TRBV30 and TRBJ2-3, with D perhaps matching TRBD2 (5 bases). The CDR3 has 15 residues. Trimming shortened V by 0 bases and J by 5 bases, and 15 bases separated the two germline ends. CDR1 and CDR2 (germline): GTSNPN, SVGIG (reference sequence). The CDR3 DNA follows: TGTGCCTGGAGTGTAGGACTCGGCGCGGGAGATACGCAGTATTTT. It specifies CAWSVGLGAGDTQYF.

The chain links TRBV28 to TRBJ1-2, with 8 bases identical to TRBD1. This CDR3 has 16 amino acids. The germline CDR1 and CDR2 sequences are MDHEN and SYDVKM. The trim removed 4 bases at V and 2 bases at J, leaving 9 bases unmatched. This CDR3 reads CASSSQGVFVNYGYTF. Here the CDR3 DNA reads TGTGCCAGCAGTTCACAGGGGGTCTTTGTGAACTATGGCTACACCTTC.

V gene TRBV9 combines with J gene TRBJ2-7; TRBD1 might be the D (5 bases). The V gene lost 3 bases and the J gene lost 2 bases, with 9 bases spanning the gap. The germline V gene encodes CDR1 SGDLS and CDR2 YYNGEE. The CDR3 has 13 amino acids. DNA of the CDR3: TGTGCCAGCAGCGCAGGGTTGACCTACGAGCAGTACTTC. Translated: CASSAGLTYEQYF. Full variable domain (remainder filled in from reference TRBV9 and TRBJ2-7): DSGVTQTPKHLITATGQRVTLRCSPRSGDLSVYWYQQSLDQGLQFLIQYYNGEERAKGNILERFSAQQFPDLHSELNLSSLELGDSALYFCASSAGLTYEQYFGPGTRLTVT.

The gene calls are TRBV11-2 and TRBJ2-7; the match to TRBD2 covers 7 bases. Trimming cost V 2 bases and J 4 bases; bases outside gene matches: 14. CDR3 length equals 17 residues. In germline, CDR1 is SGHAT, CDR2 FQNNGV. The CDR3 is CASSLPSRGTNYYEQYF. For the CDR3, the DNA is TGTGCCAGCAGCTTACCTTCCCGCGGGACTAACTATTACGAGCAGTACTTC.

The genes are TRBV4-1 and TRBJ2-1, with 7 bases aligning to TRBD1. The CDR3 extends over 16 amino acids. Losses at the gene ends were 0 bases for V and 13 bases for J; bases not matched to a gene: 15. CDR1 is MGHRA and CDR2 is YSYEKL in the germline V gene. CDR3 loop: CASSQERAGRGIVQFF. In nucleotides, the CDR3 is TGCGCCAGCAGCCAAGAAAGGGCAGGCAGGGGGATAGTTCAGTTCTTC.

This chain joins TRBV27 and TRBJ1-4; perhaps TRBD1 as D (6 bases). The length of the CDR3 is 15 residues. V was trimmed by 2 bases and J by 2 bases, leaving 9 bases between them. The germline CDR1 and CDR2 sequences are MNHEY and SMNVEV (reference sequence). CDR3: CASSLGQFTNEKLFF. DNA for the CDR3: TGTGCCAGCAGTTTAGGACAGTTCACTAATGAAAAACTGTTTTTT. The complete variable domain, with remaining parts taken from reference TRBV27 and TRBJ1-4, reads EAQVTQNPRYLITVTGKKLTVTCSQNMNHEYMSWYRQDPGLGLRQIYYSMNVEVTDKGDVPEGYKVSRKEKRNFPLILESPSPNQTSLYFCASSLGQFTNEKLFFGSGTQLSVL.